The next 3 T cell receptor beta chains were all read from a single sample in a study of graft-versus-host responses after intestinal transplantation. Graft tissue processing released intraepithelial and lamina propria lymphocytes. TCRdb keeps only in-frame clones here, not all; method: immunoSEQ multiplex PCR. The sample has 3,500 to 4,000 clones, 55% to 80% seen once. This specimen consisted of ileum tissue, obtained 1018 days after intestinal transplantation. The receptors stem from a human patient who received an intestinal transplant, so some T cells may come from the graft donor.

The CDR3, as DNA: TGTGCCAGCAGCGTAGAAGGGTACACCGGGGAGCTGTTTTTT. It yields the protein CASSVEGYTGELFF. The chain recombines TRBV9 with TRBJ2-2; D call uncertain. The V end was cut by 0 bases, the J end by 3 bases, with 6 bases between. The CDR3 length is 14 residues. CDR1 is SGDLS, CDR2 YYNGEE, per germline.

This clone has only one observation. This chain links TRBV5-1 with TRBJ2-7, with D possibly matching TRBD1 (6 bases). CDR3 length: 12 residues. Trimming cost V 1 base and J 7 bases, with 9 bases left between them. Germline CDR1 reads SGHRS; CDR2 reads YFSETQ. CDR3 protein: CASSLSGEEQYF. The CDR3, as DNA: TGCGCCAGCAGCTTGTCAGGGGAAGAGCAGTACTTC. The variable domain in full, with the rest retrieved from reference TRBV5-1 and TRBJ2-7, is KAGVTQTPRYLIKTRGQQVTLSCSPISGHRSVSWYQQTPGQGLQFLFEYFSETQRNKGNFPGRFSGRQFSNSRSEMNVSTLELGDSALYLCASSLSGEEQYFGPGTRLTVT.

By proportion, this clone is large. V is TRBV11-3 and J is TRBJ2-2, with D unclear. The CDR3 has 13 residues. Germline CDR1 is SGHNT and CDR2 is YENEEA. Trimming stripped 1 base from V and 8 bases from J, with 8 bases between. CDR3: CASSLVFGGELFF. CDR3 DNA sequence: TGTGCCAGCAGCTTAGTGTTTGGAGGGGAGCTGTTTTTT. Full variable domain (missing parts from reference TRBV11-3 and TRBJ2-2): EAGVVQSPRYKIIEKKQPVAFWCNPISGHNTLYWYLQNLGQGPELLIRYENEEAVDDSQLPKDRFSAERLKGVDSTLKIQPAELGDSAVYLCASSLVFGGELFFGEGSRLTVL.